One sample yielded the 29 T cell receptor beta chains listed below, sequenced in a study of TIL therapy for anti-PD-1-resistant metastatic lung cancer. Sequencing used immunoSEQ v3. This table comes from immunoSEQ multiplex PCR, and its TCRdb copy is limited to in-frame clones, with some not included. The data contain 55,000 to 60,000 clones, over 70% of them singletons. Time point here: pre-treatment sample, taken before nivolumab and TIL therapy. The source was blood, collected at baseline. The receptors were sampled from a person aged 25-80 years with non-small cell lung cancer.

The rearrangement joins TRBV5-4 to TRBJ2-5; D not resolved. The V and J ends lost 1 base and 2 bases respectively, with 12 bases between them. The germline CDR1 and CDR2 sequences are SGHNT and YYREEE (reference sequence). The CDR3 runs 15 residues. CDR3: CASSLPLGNQETQYF. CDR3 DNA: TGTGCCAGCAGCTTGCCCCTCGGCAATCAAGAGACCCAGTACTTC.

CDR3 nucleotides: TGTGCCAGCAGCTTCGTAGCGGGAGAGCACAATGAGCAGTTCTTC. It is translated as CASSFVAGEHNEQFF. The rearrangement joins TRBV5-4 to TRBJ2-1; 9 bases map to TRBD2. The length of the CDR3 is 15 residues. Per the germline V gene, CDR1 is SGHNT and CDR2 is YYREEE (reference sequence). V trimming: 2 bases; J trimming: 5 bases; junction bases outside the gene matches: 5.

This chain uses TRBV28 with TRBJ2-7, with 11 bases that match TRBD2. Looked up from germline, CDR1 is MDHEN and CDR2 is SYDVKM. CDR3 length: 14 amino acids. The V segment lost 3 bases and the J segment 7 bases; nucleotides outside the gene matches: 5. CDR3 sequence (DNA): TGTGCCAGCAGTTTTCTAGGACTAGCGGGTGAGCAGTACTTC. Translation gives CASSFLGLAGEQYF.

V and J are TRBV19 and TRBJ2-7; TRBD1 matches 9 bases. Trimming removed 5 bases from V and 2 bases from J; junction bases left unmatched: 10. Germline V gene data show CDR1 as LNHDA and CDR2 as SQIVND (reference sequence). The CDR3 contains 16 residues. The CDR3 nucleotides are TGTGCCAGTAGTTACCGCCGGGACAGGGTAACCTACGAGCAGTACTTC. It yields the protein CASSYRRDRVTYEQYF.

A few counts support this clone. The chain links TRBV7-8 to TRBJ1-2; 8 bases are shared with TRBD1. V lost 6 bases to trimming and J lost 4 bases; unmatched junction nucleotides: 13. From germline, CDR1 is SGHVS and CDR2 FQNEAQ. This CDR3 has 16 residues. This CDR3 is CASSNRGVGSSYGYTF. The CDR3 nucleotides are TGTGCCAGCAGTAACAGGGGGGTCGGCAGCAGCTATGGCTACACCTTC.

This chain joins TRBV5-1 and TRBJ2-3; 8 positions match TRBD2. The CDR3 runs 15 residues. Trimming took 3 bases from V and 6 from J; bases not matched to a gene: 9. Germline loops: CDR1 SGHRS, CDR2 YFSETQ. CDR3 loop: CASSSGSGGWDTQYF. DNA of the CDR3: TGCGCCAGCAGCTCTGGCAGCGGGGGATGGGATACGCAGTATTTT.

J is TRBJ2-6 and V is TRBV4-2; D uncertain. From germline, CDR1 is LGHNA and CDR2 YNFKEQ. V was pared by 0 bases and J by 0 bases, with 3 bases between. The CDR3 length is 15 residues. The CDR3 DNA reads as TGTGCCAGCAGCCAAGAACCCTCTGGGGCCAACGTCCTGACTTTC. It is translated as CASSQEPSGANVLTF.

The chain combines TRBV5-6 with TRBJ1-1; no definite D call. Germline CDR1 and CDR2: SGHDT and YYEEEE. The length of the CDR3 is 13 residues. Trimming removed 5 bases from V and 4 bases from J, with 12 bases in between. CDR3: CASSRGPITEAFF. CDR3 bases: TGTGCCAGCAGTCGTGGGCCGATCACTGAAGCTTTCTTT.

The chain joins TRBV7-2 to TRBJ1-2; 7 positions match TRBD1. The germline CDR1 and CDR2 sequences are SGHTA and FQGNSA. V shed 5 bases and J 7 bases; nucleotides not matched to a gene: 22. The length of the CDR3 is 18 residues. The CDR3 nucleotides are TGTGCCAGCAGCCCTAATTTAATAAGGACAGGTCGTAAAAGTGGCTACACCTTC. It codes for CASSPNLIRTGRKSGYTF. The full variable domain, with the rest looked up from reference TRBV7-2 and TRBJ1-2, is GAGVSQSPSNKVTEKGKDVELRCDPISGHTALYWYRQSLGQGLEFLIYFQGNSAPDKSGLPSDRFSAERTGGSVSTLTIQRTQQEDSAVYLCASSPNLIRTGRKSGYTFGSGTRLTVV.

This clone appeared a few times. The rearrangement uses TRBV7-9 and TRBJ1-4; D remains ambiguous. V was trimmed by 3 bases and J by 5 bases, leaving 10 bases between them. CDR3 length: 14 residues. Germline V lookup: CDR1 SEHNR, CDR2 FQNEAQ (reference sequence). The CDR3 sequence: CASSFFQSNEKLFF. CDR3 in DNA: TGTGCCAGCAGCTTCTTTCAGTCAAATGAAAAACTGTTTTTT.

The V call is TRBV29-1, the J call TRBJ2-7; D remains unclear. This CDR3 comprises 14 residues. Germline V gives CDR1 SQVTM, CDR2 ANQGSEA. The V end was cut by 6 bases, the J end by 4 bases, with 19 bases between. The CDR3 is CSVISRPPLYEQYF. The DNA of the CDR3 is TGCAGCGTGATCAGTCGGCCGCCCTTATACGAGCAGTACTTC.

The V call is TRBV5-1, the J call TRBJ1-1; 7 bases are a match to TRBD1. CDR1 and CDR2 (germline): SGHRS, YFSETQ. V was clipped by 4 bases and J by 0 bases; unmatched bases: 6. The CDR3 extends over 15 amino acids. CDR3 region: CASSSGTVMNTEAFF. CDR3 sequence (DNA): TGCGCCAGCAGCAGCGGGACAGTGATGAACACTGAAGCTTTCTTT. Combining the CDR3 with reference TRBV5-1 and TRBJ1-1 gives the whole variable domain KAGVTQTPRYLIKTRGQQVTLSCSPISGHRSVSWYQQTPGQGLQFLFEYFSETQRNKGNFPGRFSGRQFSNSRSEMNVSTLELGDSALYLCASSSGTVMNTEAFFGQGTRLTVV.

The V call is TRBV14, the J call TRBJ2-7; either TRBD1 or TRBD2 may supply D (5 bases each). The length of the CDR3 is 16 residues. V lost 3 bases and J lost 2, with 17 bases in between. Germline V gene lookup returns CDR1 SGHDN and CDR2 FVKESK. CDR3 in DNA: TGTGCCAGCAGCCACTCACCTAGCAAAGGGGCCTACGAGCAGTACTTC. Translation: CASSHSPSKGAYEQYF.

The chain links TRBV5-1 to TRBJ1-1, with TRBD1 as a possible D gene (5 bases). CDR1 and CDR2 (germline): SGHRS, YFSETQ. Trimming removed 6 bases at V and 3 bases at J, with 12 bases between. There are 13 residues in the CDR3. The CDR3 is CASTPRGHTEAFF. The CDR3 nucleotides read TGCGCCAGCACTCCAAGGGGCCACACTGAAGCTTTCTTT.

Here the CDR3 reads CASSIVFRTPKNEQFF. CDR3 bases: TGTGCCAGTAGTATAGTGTTCCGGACCCCTAAAAATGAGCAGTTCTTC. The chain is built from TRBV19 and TRBJ2-1, with no clear D. Germline lookup yields CDR1 LNHDA and CDR2 SQIVND (reference sequence). This CDR3 contains 16 residues. With 1 base removed from V and 7 bases from J, the gap between germline ends came to 17 bases. Filled out from reference TRBV19 and TRBJ2-1, the complete variable domain reads DGGITQSPKYLFRKEGQNVTLSCEQNLNHDAMYWYRQDPGQGLRLIYYSQIVNDFQKGDIAEGYSVSREKKESFPLTVTSAQKNPTAFYLCASSIVFRTPKNEQFFGPGTRLTVL.

CDR3 in amino acids: CASSPGATGNTIYF. The CDR3 DNA reads TGTGCCAGCAGCCCCGGGGCGACGGGGAACACCATATATTTT. This chain joins TRBV7-6 and TRBJ1-3; TRBD1 might be the D (5 bases). Trimming took off 5 bases at V and 7 bases at J, with 15 bases between the two ends. The CDR3 sequence is 14 residues long. Germline V gene sequence: CDR1 SGHVS, CDR2 FNYEAQ.

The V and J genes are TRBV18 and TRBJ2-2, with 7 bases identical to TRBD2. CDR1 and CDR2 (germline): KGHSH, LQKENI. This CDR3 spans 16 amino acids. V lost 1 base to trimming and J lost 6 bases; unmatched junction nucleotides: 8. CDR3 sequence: CASSPQSGEHAGELFF. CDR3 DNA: TGTGCCAGCTCACCACAAAGCGGGGAGCACGCCGGGGAGCTGTTTTTT. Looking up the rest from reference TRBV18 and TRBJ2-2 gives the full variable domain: NAGVMQNPRHLVRRRGQEARLRCSPMKGHSHVYWYRQLPEEGLKFMVYLQKENIIDESGMPKERFSAEFPKEGPSILRIQQVVRGDSAAYFCASSPQSGEHAGELFFGEGSRLTVL.

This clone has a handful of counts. For the CDR3, the DNA is TGTGCCAGCAGTGGGCGGTTGTCTGGCACAGATACGCAGTATTTT. Amino acid sequence: CASSGRLSGTDTQYF. This chain joins TRBV5-5 and TRBJ2-3; no clear D. The V gene's germline CDR1 is SGHKS and CDR2 YYEKEE (reference sequence). The CDR3 extends over 15 amino acids. Trimming removed 5 bases from V and 1 base from J, with 14 bases in between.

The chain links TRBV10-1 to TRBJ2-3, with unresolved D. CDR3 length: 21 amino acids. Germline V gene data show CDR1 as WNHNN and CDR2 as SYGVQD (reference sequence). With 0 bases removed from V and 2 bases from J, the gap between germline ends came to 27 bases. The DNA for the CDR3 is TGCGCCAGCAGTGAGTCGATGAGCGTTGCATATGGCCGTTGGCCCACAGATACGCAGTATTTT. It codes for CASSESMSVAYGRWPTDTQYF.

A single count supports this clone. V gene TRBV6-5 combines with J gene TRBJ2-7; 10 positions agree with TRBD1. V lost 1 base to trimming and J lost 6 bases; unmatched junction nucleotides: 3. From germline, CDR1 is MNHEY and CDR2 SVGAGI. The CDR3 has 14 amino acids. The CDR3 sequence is CASSYFWTGGEQYF. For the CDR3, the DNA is TGTGCCAGCAGTTACTTCTGGACAGGGGGCGAGCAGTACTTC.

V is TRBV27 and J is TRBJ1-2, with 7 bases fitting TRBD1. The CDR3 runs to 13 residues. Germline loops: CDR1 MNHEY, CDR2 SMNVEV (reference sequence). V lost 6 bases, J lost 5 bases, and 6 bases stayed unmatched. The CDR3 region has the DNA TGTGCCAGCAGCCAGGGACAGTTGTATGGCTACACCTTC. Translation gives CASSQGQLYGYTF.

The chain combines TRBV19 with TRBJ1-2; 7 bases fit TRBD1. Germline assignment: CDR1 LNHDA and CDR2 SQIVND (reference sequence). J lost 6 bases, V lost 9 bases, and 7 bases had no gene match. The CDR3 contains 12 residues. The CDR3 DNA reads TGTGCCAGCGAGGGGACAGAAAATGGCTACACCTTC. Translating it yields CASEGTENGYTF. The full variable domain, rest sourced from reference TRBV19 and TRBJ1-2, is DGGITQSPKYLFRKEGQNVTLSCEQNLNHDAMYWYRQDPGQGLRLIYYSQIVNDFQKGDIAEGYSVSREKKESFPLTVTSAQKNPTAFYLCASEGTENGYTFGSGTRLTVV.

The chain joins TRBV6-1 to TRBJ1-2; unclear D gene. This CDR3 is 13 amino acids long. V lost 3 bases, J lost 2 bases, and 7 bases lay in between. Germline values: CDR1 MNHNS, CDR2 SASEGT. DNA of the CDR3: TGTGCCAGCAGTGAGGTATGGAACTATGGCTACACCTTC. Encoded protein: CASSEVWNYGYTF.

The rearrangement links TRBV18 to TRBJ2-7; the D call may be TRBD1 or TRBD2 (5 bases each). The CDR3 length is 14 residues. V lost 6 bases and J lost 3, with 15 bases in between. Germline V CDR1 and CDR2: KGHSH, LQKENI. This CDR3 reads CASSPGDGIYEQYF. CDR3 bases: TGTGCCAGCTCCCCCGGGGACGGTATCTACGAGCAGTACTTC.

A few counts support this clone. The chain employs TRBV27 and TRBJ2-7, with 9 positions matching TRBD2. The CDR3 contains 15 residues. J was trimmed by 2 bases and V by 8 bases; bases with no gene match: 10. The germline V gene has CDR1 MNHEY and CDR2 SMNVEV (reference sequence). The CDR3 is CASRPQREETYEQYF. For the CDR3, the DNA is TGTGCCAGCCGCCCCCAGCGGGAGGAAACCTACGAGCAGTACTTC.

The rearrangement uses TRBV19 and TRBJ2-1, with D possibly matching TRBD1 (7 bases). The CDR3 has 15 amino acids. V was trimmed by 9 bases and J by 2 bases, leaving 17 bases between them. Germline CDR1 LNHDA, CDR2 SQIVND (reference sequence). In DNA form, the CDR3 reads TGTGCCAGCAGCAGGGGGGACTTCGCCTACAATGAGCAGTTCTTC. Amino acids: CASSRGDFAYNEQFF.

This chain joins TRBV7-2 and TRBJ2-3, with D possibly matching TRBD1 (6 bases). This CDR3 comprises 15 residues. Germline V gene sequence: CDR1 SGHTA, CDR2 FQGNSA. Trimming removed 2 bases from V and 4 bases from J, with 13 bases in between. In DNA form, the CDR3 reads TGTGCCAGCAGCTTACAGCAGGGGCGAGCAGATACGCAGTATTTT. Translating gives CASSLQQGRADTQYF.

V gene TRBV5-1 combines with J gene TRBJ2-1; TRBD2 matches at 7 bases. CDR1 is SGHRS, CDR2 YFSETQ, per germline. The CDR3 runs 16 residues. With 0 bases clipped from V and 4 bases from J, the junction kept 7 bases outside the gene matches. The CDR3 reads CASSLAGRETYNEQFF. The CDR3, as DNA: TGCGCCAGCAGCTTGGCCGGGCGGGAGACTTACAATGAGCAGTTCTTC.

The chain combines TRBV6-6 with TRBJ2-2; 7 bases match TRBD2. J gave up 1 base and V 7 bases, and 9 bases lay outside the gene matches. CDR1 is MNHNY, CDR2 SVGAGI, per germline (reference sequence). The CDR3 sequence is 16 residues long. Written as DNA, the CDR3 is TGTGCCAGCACTTCGGCCGGACTAGAGAACACCGGGGAGCTGTTTTTT. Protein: CASTSAGLENTGELFF.